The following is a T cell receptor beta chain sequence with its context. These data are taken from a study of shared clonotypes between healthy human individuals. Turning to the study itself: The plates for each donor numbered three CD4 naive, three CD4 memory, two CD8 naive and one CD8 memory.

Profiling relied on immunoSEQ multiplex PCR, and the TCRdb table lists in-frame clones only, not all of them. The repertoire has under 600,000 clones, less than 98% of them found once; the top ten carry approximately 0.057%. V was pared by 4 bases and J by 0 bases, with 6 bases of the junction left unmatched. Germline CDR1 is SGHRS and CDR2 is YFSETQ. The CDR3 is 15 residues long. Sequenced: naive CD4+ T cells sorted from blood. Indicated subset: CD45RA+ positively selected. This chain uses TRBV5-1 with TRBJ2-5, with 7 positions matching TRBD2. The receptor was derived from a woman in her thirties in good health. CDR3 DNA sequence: TGCGCCAGCAGCGTGGGGGGACTATACCAAGAGACCCAGTACTTC. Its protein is CASSVGGLYQETQYF.